This T cell receptor (beta chain) originates from a study of shared clonotypes between healthy human individuals. Across the whole study: Three CD4 naive, three CD4 memory, two CD8 naive and one CD8 memory plate were used per donor. Whole-study results and caveats: Clonotype sharing across several donors was observed for around 4.8% of naive CD4 clonotypes.

This clone was detected ten times or more. Its matching antigen is unknown. Trimming removed 0 bases from V and 9 bases from J; junction bases left unmatched: 2. The CDR3 is made up of 15 amino acids. Germline loops: CDR1 SGHDT, CDR2 YYEEEE. Clones were read by immunoSEQ multiplex PCR, and TCRdb kept only the in-frame ones, dropping some. The sample lists a few hundred thousand clones, 87% occurring once. The TCR comes from a man aged 18 to 29 in good health. Sequencing input: memory CD8+ T cells sorted from blood. Specified subset: CD45RO+ cells pooled with CCR7-negative TemRA cells. The chain combines TRBV5-6 with TRBJ2-1, with TRBD2 matching 14 bases. Written as DNA, the CDR3 is TGTGCCAGCAGCTTGGGACTAGCGGGAGGGGGTGAGCAGTTCTTC. Protein sequence: CASSLGLAGGGEQFF.